One T cell receptor beta chain is described in this entry. This clonotype has a handful of counts. It lacks a known antigen. Base-call qualities are not available, and no considerably larger clone is one nucleotide away. The sample originates from a study of T-cell memory formation after mild COVID-19 (dated by TCRdb to 2020 to 2022). About the study as a whole: Most TCR sequence clusters were specific to one of the two donors. T-cell clones expanding and contracting after mild COVID-19 in a couple of donors were tracked by longitudinal TCRalpha and TCRbeta repertoire sequencing. Two young, previously healthy adult volunteers made up the cohort, one male and one female. Study-level results and caveats: Some responding clones were found in pre-infection memory, which suggests that pre-existing cross-reactive memory T cells took part in the SARS-CoV-2 response. SARS-CoV-2 specificity of the second-wave clones peaking on day 37 was not confirmed. Balanced CD4/CD8 phenotypes were observed for clones contracting from day 15 to 85, whereas a bias towards CD4+ was observed for a second wave of clones expanding from day 15 to 37. The study included only a couple of mild cases, and larger cohorts that include severe cases with pre-infection samples were judged to be necessary. Contracting CD4+ clones were located mainly in the CM and EM memory subsets, whereas CD8+ clones were found to be enriched in EMRA.

Per the germline V gene (reference sequence), DFQATT is the CDR1 and SNEGSKA is the CDR2. V was cut back by 6 bases and J by 2 bases, leaving a gap of 2 bases between them. Reading from cysteine to phenylalanine, the CDR3 counts 10 amino acids. Only the CDR3 DNA is retained, 30 bases long and in frame from the first base. These reads were obtained on an Illumina NovaSeq 6000. cDNA libraries for TCRalpha and TCRbeta were prepared by 5'RACE using constant-segment primers, with sample barcodes and unique molecular identifiers added. Trizol reagent was used to extract RNA from every sample. The libraries were amplified in two PCR steps, and the second step added a second sample barcode and Illumina TruSeq adapters. Libraries were sequenced on an Illumina NovaSeq with 2 x 150 bp paired-end reads. The authors' analysis ran thus. With migec v1.2.7, reads were demultiplexed and then collapsed into UMI-guided consensus sequences. With mixcr v2.1.11, UMI consensuses were aligned to TRA and TRB V and J templates and assembled into clonotypes. Clonotypes were classified as expanded or contracted when called significant by both edgeR and NoisET, with noise models trained on biological replicates. edgeR calls used a false discovery rate-adjusted p below 0.01 and a log2 fold-change threshold of 1. As an exploratory analysis of dynamics, PCA with hierarchical clustering was applied to max-normalized trajectories of the 1000 most abundant clonotypes. Separately sequenced CD4+ and CD8+ repertoires were used to assign the CD4 or CD8 phenotype of responding clones. Using fastp at Q25 and MiXCR, TCRdb reprocessed the public reads and kept productive beta chains. Entries that share a CDR3 protein sequence are merged under the most common genes and DNA. The V and J calls reflect TCRdb's pipeline rather than the authors' work. This sample comprises 300,000 or so distinct CDR3 sequences, 15% to 20% of them detected only once. The ten top clones hold roughly 23% of the sample.

Ficoll-Paque density gradient centrifugation was used to isolate PBMCs. The receptor chain draws on TRBV20-1 and TRBJ1-5; the D gene remains uncertain. The sample taken for sequencing was PBMCs or a T cell subset sorted from them (not recorded which). The TCR sequence derives from a man between 18 and 29 years old who had mild COVID-19 (a few samples of this study predate the infection). The sample titles of this study are shuffled in the database, so cell type and time point are left out; the donor was told from shared clones. The DNA reads TGCAGTGCGGGCAATCAGCCCCAGCATTTT. It translates to CSAGNQPQHF.